The source of this T cell receptor beta chain is a study of blood T cell repertoires in COVID-19. Background on the study: Specimens from acute and convalescent COVID-19 originated in the United States, Italy and Spain. T cells, B-cell-depleted T cells, or PBMCs provided the cDNA or gDNA that served as material.

Germline V lookup: CDR1 MNHEY, CDR2 SVGEGT. With V trimmed by 6 bases and J by 2 bases, 4 bases remained unmatched. The CDR3 covers 14 residues. The repertoire was sequenced with immunoSEQ multiplex PCR; TCRdb's copy has only in-frame clones and lacks some. Among approximately 79,000 clones listed, 84% were seen once. Specimen: peripheral blood. The gene calls are TRBV6-2 or TRBV6-3 and TRBJ2-3; 8 bases align to TRBD1. The TCR originated in a woman aged 45-65 years with acute or convalescent COVID-19. The CDR3 region is CASSGQGVTDTQYF. CDR3 DNA: TGTGCCAGCAGCGGACAGGGAGTCACAGATACGCAGTATTTT.